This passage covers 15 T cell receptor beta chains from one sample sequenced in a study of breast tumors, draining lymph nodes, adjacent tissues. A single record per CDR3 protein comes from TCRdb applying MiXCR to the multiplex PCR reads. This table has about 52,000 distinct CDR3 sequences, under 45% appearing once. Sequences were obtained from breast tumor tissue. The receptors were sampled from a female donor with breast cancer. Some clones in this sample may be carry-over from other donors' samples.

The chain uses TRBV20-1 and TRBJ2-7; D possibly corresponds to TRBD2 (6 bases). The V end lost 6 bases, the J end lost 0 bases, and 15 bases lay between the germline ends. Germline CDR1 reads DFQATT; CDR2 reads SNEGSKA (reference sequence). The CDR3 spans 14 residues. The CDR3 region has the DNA TGCAGTGCGCCCCGGGACTCGCTCTCCTACGAGCAGTACTTC. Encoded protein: CSAPRDSLSYEQYF.

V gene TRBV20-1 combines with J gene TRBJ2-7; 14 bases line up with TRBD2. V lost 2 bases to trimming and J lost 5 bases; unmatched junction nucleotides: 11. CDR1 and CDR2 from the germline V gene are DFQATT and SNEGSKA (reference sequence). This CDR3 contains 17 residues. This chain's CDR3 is CSARRPGLAGDKNEQYF. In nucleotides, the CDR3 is TGCAGTGCTAGAAGACCGGGACTAGCGGGAGATAAGAACGAGCAGTACTTC.

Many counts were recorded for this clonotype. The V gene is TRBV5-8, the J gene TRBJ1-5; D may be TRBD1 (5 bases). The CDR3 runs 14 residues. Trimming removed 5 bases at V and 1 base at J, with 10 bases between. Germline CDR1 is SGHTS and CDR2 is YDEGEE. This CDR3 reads CASRRGRSNQPQHF. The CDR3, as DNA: TGTGCCAGCAGGAGGGGTCGAAGCAATCAGCCCCAGCATTTT.

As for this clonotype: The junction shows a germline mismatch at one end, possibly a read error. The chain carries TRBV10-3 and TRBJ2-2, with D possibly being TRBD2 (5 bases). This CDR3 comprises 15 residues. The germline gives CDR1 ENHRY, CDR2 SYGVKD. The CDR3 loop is CVISEGEHGSGELFF. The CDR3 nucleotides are TGTGTCATCAGTGAGGGCGAACATGGCTCCGGGGAGCTGTTTTTT.

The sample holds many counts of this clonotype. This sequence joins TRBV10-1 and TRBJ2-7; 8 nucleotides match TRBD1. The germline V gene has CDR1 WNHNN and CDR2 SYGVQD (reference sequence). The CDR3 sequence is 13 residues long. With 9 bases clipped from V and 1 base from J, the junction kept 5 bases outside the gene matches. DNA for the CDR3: TGCGCCAGAGCGACAGGGGAGTCCTACGAGCAGTACTTC. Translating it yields CARATGESYEQYF.

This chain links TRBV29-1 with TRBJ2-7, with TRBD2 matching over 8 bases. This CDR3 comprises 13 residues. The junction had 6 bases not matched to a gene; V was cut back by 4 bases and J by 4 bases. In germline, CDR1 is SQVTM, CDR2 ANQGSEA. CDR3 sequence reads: CSVGVSGKYEQYF. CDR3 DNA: TGCAGCGTTGGGGTTAGCGGGAAGTACGAGCAGTACTTC.

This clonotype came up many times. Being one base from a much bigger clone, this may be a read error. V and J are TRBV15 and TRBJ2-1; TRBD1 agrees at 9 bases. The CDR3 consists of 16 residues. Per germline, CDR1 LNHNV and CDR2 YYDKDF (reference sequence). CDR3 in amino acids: CAASRTSGTGPLEQFF. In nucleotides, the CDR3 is TGTGCCGCCAGCAGGACCTCCGGGACAGGGCCTCTTGAGCAGTTCTTC.

CDR3: CASSMTYSNQPQHF. The CDR3 DNA follows: TGTGCCAGTAGTATGACTTATAGCAATCAGCCCCAGCATTTT. This chain connects TRBV19 to TRBJ1-5; no definite D call. This CDR3 region has 14 residues. CDR1 and CDR2 from the germline V gene are LNHDA and SQIVND (reference sequence). V was cut by 3 bases and J by 0 bases, with 6 bases left in between. Full variable domain (missing parts from reference TRBV19 and TRBJ1-5): DGGITQSPKYLFRKEGQNVTLSCEQNLNHDAMYWYRQDPGQGLRLIYYSQIVNDFQKGDIAEGYSVSREKKESFPLTVTSAQKNPTAFYLCASSMTYSNQPQHFGDGTRLSIL.

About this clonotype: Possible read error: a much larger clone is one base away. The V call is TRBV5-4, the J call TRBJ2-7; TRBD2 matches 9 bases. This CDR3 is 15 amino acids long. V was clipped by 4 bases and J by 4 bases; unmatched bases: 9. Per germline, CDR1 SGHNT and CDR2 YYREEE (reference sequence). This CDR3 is CASSRTSATEYEQYF. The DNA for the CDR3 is TGTGCCAGCAGCCGGACTAGCGCGACCGAGTACGAGCAGTACTTC.

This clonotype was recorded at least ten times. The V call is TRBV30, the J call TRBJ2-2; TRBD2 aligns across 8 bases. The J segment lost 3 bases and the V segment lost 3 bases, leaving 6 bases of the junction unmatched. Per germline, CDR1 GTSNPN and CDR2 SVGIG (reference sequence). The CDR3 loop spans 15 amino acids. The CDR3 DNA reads TGTGCCTGGAGGCGCGGGAGGCTTGACACCGGGGAGCTGTTTTTT. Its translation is CAWRRGRLDTGELFF.

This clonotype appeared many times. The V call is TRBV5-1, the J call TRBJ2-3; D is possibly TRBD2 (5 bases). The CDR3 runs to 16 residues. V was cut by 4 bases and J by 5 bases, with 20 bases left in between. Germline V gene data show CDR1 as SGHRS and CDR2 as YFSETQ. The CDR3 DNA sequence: TGCGCCAGCAGCCCTGCCCGGACTGGAGATGTAGATACGCAGTATTTT. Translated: CASSPARTGDVDTQYF.

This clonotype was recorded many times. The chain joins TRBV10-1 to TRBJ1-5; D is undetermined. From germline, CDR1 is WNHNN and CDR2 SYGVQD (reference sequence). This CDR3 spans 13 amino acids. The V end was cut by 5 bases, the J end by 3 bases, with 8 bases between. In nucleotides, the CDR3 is TGCGCCAGCAGTCGGGATTCCAATCAGCCCCAGCATTTT. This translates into CASSRDSNQPQHF.

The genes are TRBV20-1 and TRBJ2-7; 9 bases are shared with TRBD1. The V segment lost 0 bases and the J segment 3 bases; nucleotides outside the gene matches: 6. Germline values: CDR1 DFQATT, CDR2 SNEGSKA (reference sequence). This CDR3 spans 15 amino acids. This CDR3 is CSARDLGTGYYEQYF. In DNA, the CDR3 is TGCAGTGCTAGAGATCTTGGGACAGGGTACTACGAGCAGTACTTC.

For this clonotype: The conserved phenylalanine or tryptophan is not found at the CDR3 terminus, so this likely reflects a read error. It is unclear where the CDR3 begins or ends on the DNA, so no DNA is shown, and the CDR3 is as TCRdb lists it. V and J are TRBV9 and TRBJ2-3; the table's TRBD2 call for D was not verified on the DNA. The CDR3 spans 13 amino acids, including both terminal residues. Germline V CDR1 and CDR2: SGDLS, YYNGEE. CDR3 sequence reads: CASSVCPVGLAGE.

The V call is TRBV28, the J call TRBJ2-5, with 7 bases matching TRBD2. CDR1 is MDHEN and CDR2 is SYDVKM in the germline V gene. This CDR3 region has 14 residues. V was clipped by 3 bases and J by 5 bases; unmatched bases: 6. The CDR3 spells CASSLSAGGETQYF. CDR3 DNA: TGTGCCAGCAGTTTGTCAGCCGGGGGGGAGACCCAGTACTTC. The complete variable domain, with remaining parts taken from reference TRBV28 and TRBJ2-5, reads DVKVTQSSRYLVKRTGEKVFLECVQDMDHENMFWYRQDPGLGLRLIYFSYDVKMKEKGDIPEGYSVSREKKERFSLILESASTNQTSMYLCASSLSAGGETQYFGPGTRLLVL.